The 23 T cell receptor beta chains given below trace back to one sample, sequenced in a study of vaccination and CD4 T cells after COVID-19. The Oncomine TCR Beta short-read assay sequenced DNA from cultured CD4+ T cells. In TCRdb, the PCR reads were re-called with MiXCR into one record per CDR3 protein. The repertoire holds 2,500 to 3,000 distinct CDR3 sequences, with 25% to 40% as singletons. For these receptors, no antigen is known. The treatment is: roughly 10-day PBMC culture with coronavirus spike peptide pools or control peptides (ViraFEST assay). Sequencing was performed on CD4+ T cells from blood, cultured in vitro. Every receptor here comes from a human donor who had recovered from COVID-19.

This clonotype was found once. The rearrangement links TRBV12-3 or TRBV12-4 to TRBJ1-1; D gene ambiguous. This CDR3 contains 13 residues. Trimming removed 5 bases from V and 3 bases from J, with 10 bases in between. The CDR3: CASSRNSDTEAFF. In DNA, the CDR3 is TGTGCCAGCAGTCGGAACAGTGACACTGAAGCTTTCTTT.

The V call is TRBV19, the J call TRBJ2-6; D gene uncertain. Germline-derived CDR1 and CDR2 are LNHDA and SQIVND (reference sequence). The V end lost 3 bases, the J end lost 12 bases, and 9 bases lay between the germline ends. The length of the CDR3 is 12 residues. CDR3 DNA sequence: TGTGCCAGTAGTATTCCGCCAGGCGTCCTGACTTTC. Amino acid sequence: CASSIPPGVLTF.

This sequence joins TRBV7-3 and TRBJ2-1; 10 bases match TRBD2. V gave up 1 base and J gave up 3 bases; unmatched junction bases: 9. The CDR3 extends over 18 amino acids. Germline V gene lookup returns CDR1 SGHTA and CDR2 FQGTGA. CDR3 region: CASSLKAGQRGGYNEQFF. The CDR3 DNA reads TGTGCCAGCAGCTTAAAGGCGGGCCAGCGGGGGGGCTACAATGAGCAGTTCTTC.

The genes are TRBV10-3 and TRBJ1-3, with a possible D match to TRBD1 (6 bases). The V and J ends lost 2 bases and 4 bases respectively, with 12 bases between them. The germline V gene encodes CDR1 ENHRY and CDR2 SYGVKD. This CDR3 region has 15 residues. The CDR3 loop is CAISEPGTLGNTIYF. CDR3 sequence (DNA): TGTGCCATCAGTGAGCCCGGGACACTCGGAAACACCATATATTTT.

The rearrangement joins TRBV5-5 to TRBJ1-1; D uncertain. The V end lost 2 bases, the J end lost 4 bases, and 9 bases lay between the germline ends. This CDR3 has 13 amino acids. Germline V lookup: CDR1 SGHKS, CDR2 YYEKEE (reference sequence). The CDR3 loop is CASSLPGGTEAFF. CDR3 bases: TGTGCCAGCAGCTTACCGGGCGGCACTGAAGCTTTCTTT.

This clonotype was counted only a few times. The gene calls are TRBV6-7 and TRBJ1-5; D unclear. TRBV6-7 is classed as an ORF, of uncertain function. Trimming took off 4 bases at V and 2 bases at J, with 12 bases between the two ends. The CDR3 contains 15 residues. The CDR3 DNA reads TGTGCCAGCAGTTCAGATGGTGTTGGCAATCAGCCCCAGCATTTT. It specifies CASSSDGVGNQPQHF.

This chain links TRBV7-9 with TRBJ2-6; D is unresolved. CDR3 length: 18 residues. The germline V gene encodes CDR1 SEHNR and CDR2 FQNEAQ (reference sequence). V shed 2 bases and J shed 0 bases, with 14 bases lying between them. In DNA, the CDR3 is TGTGCCAGCAGCTTAACGCCGACATCGAGCTCTGGGGCCAACGTCCTGACTTTC. Translation: CASSLTPTSSSGANVLTF.

This clonotype has a handful of counts. The chain combines TRBV20-1 with TRBJ1-1; no definite D call. The ends were cut back, 5 bases at V and 4 bases at J, with 11 bases in the middle. Germline CDR1 DFQATT, CDR2 SNEGSKA (reference sequence). This CDR3 has 12 amino acids. CDR3 sequence reads: CSAPDLGTEAFF. CDR3 sequence (DNA): TGCAGTGCTCCAGACTTAGGCACTGAAGCTTTCTTT.

J is TRBJ2-3 and V is TRBV30; D remains ambiguous. The CDR3 runs 12 residues. V lost 1 base to trimming and J lost 4 bases, with 6 bases between them. The V gene's germline CDR1 is GTSNPN and CDR2 SVGIG (reference sequence). This CDR3 is CAWSASPDTQYF. The CDR3 DNA is TGTGCCTGGAGTGCCTCCCCAGATACGCAGTATTTT. The full variable domain, rest sourced from reference TRBV30 and TRBJ2-3, is SQTIHQWPATLVQPVGSPLSLECTVEGTSNPNLYWYRQAAGRGLQLLFYSVGIGQISSEVPQNLSASRPQDRQFILSSKKLLLSDSGFYLCAWSASPDTQYFGPGTRLTVL.

This rearrangement joins TRBV7-6 to TRBJ2-7; the match to TRBD2 covers 8 bases. Germline CDR1 is SGHVS and CDR2 is FNYEAQ. V dropped 3 bases and J dropped 10; count of bases not matched to a gene: 8. The CDR3 loop spans 13 amino acids. The CDR3 coding sequence is TGTGCCAGCAGCTTCTTAGCGGGGCCCGACCAGTACTTC. Amino acid sequence: CASSFLAGPDQYF.

This clonotype was seen a single time. The rearrangement links TRBV5-4 to TRBJ1-4, with D possibly being TRBD1 (5 bases). V lost 3 bases and J lost 4, with 13 bases in between. In germline, CDR1 is SGHNT, CDR2 YYREEE (reference sequence). The CDR3 runs 15 residues. The CDR3 bases are TGTGCCAGCAGCTGGTCGACGGGGGATAATGAAAAACTGTTTTTT. Translating it yields CASSWSTGDNEKLFF.

Details on this clonotype: A much larger clone lies a single base off, so this may be a read error. The rearrangement links TRBV7-2 to TRBJ1-3; D is unresolved. The CDR3 length is 18 residues. The V gene's germline CDR1 is SGHTA and CDR2 FQGNSA. CDR3 sequence (DNA): TGTGCCAGCAGCCTCACCGGACGGCTACGCCGCTCTGGAAACATCATATATTTT. This gives the protein CASSLTGRLRRSGNIIYF.

This clonotype is medium-sized (0.01 to 0.1%) by share. The chain links TRBV21-1 to TRBJ2-2; no DNA check was done on the table's D call, TRBD2. TRBV21-1 counts as a pseudogene. This CDR3 has 16 amino acids. This CDR3 reads CASSKSLAGYTGELFF. The CDR3 coding sequence is TGTGCCAGCAGCAAATCACTAGCGGGGTACACCGGGGAGCTGTTTTTT.

The chain has TRBV2 and TRBJ2-3; D tentatively fits TRBD1 or TRBD2 (5 bases each). Germline lookup yields CDR1 SNHLY and CDR2 FYNNEI. The germline V and J ends were trimmed by 8 bases and 2 bases, with 17 bases remaining between them. The CDR3 runs to 15 residues. CDR3 amino acids: CASSPWGSHTDTQYF. For the CDR3, the DNA is TGTGCCAGCTCCCCCTGGGGGTCCCACACAGATACGCAGTATTTT.

The genes are TRBV6-1 and TRBJ2-7; no reliable D call. Germline V gene data show CDR1 as MNHNS and CDR2 as SASEGT. Trimming removed 6 bases from V and 2 bases from J, with 11 bases in between. The CDR3 covers 13 residues. The CDR3 loop reads CASRMDGTYEQYF. DNA for the CDR3: TGTGCCAGCAGAATGGACGGAACCTACGAGCAGTACTTC.

This clonotype appeared a few times. The rearrangement joins TRBV30 to TRBJ2-5, with a possible D match to TRBD1 (6 bases). V was trimmed by 0 bases and J by 5 bases, leaving 13 bases between them. The CDR3 consists of 14 residues. Germline CDR1 GTSNPN, CDR2 SVGIG (reference sequence). The CDR3 nucleotides read TGTGCCTGGAGTGTACGAGGACAGCGGGAGACCCAGTACTTC. Residues: CAWSVRGQRETQYF.

The rearrangement joins TRBV19 to TRBJ1-2; maybe TRBD1 (6 bases). CDR1 is LNHDA and CDR2 is SQIVND in the germline V gene (reference sequence). Trimming removed 4 bases from V and 1 base from J, with 13 bases in between. The CDR3 contains 15 residues. The chain's CDR3 is CASSTQGGFNYGYTF. DNA for the CDR3: TGTGCCAGTAGTACTCAAGGGGGGTTTAACTATGGCTACACCTTC. Based on the CDR3 plus reference TRBV19 and TRBJ1-2, the full variable domain is DGGITQSPKYLFRKEGQNVTLSCEQNLNHDAMYWYRQDPGQGLRLIYYSQIVNDFQKGDIAEGYSVSREKKESFPLTVTSAQKNPTAFYLCASSTQGGFNYGYTFGSGTRLTVV.

The V and J genes are TRBV7-2 and TRBJ1-3, with 7 bases lining up with TRBD1. Germline V gene data show CDR1 as SGHTA and CDR2 as FQGNSA. With 6 bases clipped from V and 6 bases from J, the junction kept 11 bases outside the gene matches. This CDR3 has 15 amino acids. In DNA, the CDR3 is TGTGCCAGCAGACGCACCCCAGGGGGGTCAAACACCATATATTTT. Translated: CASRRTPGGSNTIYF.

V and J are TRBV20-1 and TRBJ2-7, with D tentatively TRBD1 or TRBD2 (5 bases each). Trimming took 0 bases from V and 7 from J, leaving 7 bases between them. CDR3 size: 11 residues. Germline V gene lookup returns CDR1 DFQATT and CDR2 SNEGSKA (reference sequence). As DNA, the CDR3 is TGCAGTGCTAGAGAGGGGGTTGAGCAGTACTTC. Translating it yields CSAREGVEQYF.

The table lists this clonotype with a few counts. The chain has TRBV20-1 and TRBJ2-4; 7 bases line up with TRBD1. Trimming took 2 bases from V and 2 from J; bases not matched to a gene: 6. The CDR3 totals 15 residues. Germline lookup yields CDR1 DFQATT and CDR2 SNEGSKA (reference sequence). CDR3 loop: CSARPVQGTKNIQYF. Here the CDR3 DNA reads TGCAGTGCTAGACCCGTACAGGGGACCAAAAACATTCAGTACTTC.

This clonotype was picked up one time. The genes are TRBV4-2 and TRBJ1-1; D is possibly TRBD1 (6 bases). The CDR3 totals 17 residues. Trimming shortened V by 1 base and J by 7 bases, and 22 bases separated the two germline ends. Per germline, CDR1 LGHNA and CDR2 YNFKEQ. CDR3 amino acids: CASSQAFGGRRFIEAFF. The CDR3 region has the DNA TGTGCCAGCAGCCAAGCCTTTGGGGGGCGACGATTTATTGAAGCTTTCTTT.

This clonotype was counted a few times. One end of the junction fails to match germline, which may point to a read error. The chain recombines TRBV5-3 with TRBJ1-4; 9 nucleotides align to TRBD1. TRBV5-3 is an open reading frame whose function is uncertain. The CDR3 loop spans 14 amino acids. As DNA, the CDR3 is TGTGCCAGCAGCTTCGGGACAGGGAACGAAAAACTGTTTTTT. The encoded protein is CASSFGTGNEKLFF.

The chain uses TRBV7-9 and TRBJ1-3; D call uncertain. Trimming cost V 0 bases and J 2 bases, with 11 bases left between them. The CDR3 contains 16 residues. Per germline, CDR1 SEHNR and CDR2 FQNEAQ (reference sequence). CDR3 nucleotide sequence: TGTGCCAGCAGCTTAGCGGGGATGGTGCCTGGAAACACCATATATTTT. Its protein product is CASSLAGMVPGNTIYF. Filled out from reference TRBV7-9 and TRBJ1-3, the complete variable domain reads DTGVSQNPRHKITKRGQNVTFRCDPISEHNRLYWYRQTLGQGPEFLTYFQNEAQLEKSRLLSDRFSAERPKGSFSTLEIQRTEQGDSAMYLCASSLAGMVPGNTIYFGEGSWLTVV.